These T cell receptor beta chains were read from a single sample in a study of cytomegalovirus exposure and HLA in healthy donors. This table comes from immunoSEQ multiplex PCR, and its TCRdb copy is limited to in-frame clones, with some not included. Of just under 80,000 clones in the sample, 78% were seen once. The sequencing sample was made of PBMCs. The receptor set was obtained from a middle-aged man in good health and CMV-seronegative. CDR3s include the opening cysteine and the closing phenylalanine or tryptophan. A D gene is named only where the DNA matches it firmly. A clone size is listed for some rows: how often the clone was seen (once, few, many), or a class if it is expanded.

D,J,V,size,DNA,CDR3
.,TRBJ2-1,TRBV5-6,.,TGTGCCAGCAGCATTCAGGGGAATGAGCAGTTCTTC,CASSIQGNEQFF
TRBD2,TRBJ2-3,TRBV4-2,.,TGTGCCAGCAGCCCCCTATTACACGAAGCGGGAGGCACAGATACGCAGTATTTT,CASSPLLHEAGGTDTQYF
TRBD1,TRBJ2-2,TRBV5-6,.,TGTGCCAGCAGCGCACAGGGGTACGGGGAGCTGTTTTTT,CASSAQGYGELFF
.,TRBJ2-7,TRBV6-5,.,TGTGCCAGCAGTTCACCTCCTAAGTACGAGCAGTACTTC,CASSSPPKYEQYF
TRBD2,TRBJ2-1,TRBV5-1,.,TGCGCCAGCAGACCGGGACTAGGCCCTGAGCAGTTCTTC,CASRPGLGPEQFF
TRBD2,TRBJ2-3,TRBV9,.,TGTGCCAGCAGCGTAGGACTAGCGGGATGGGGGGGGGATACGCAGTATTTT,CASSVGLAGWGGDTQYF
.,TRBJ2-4,TRBV7-9,.,TGTGCCAGCAGCTTACGGGACACCAGTTCTCGTAACATTCAGTACTTC,CASSLRDTSSRNIQYF
TRBD2,TRBJ2-2,TRBV5-1,.,TGCGCCAGCCGAAGAGAGCGGGAGGGCCTTACAAAGACCGGGGAGCTGTTTTTT,CASRREREGLTKTGELFF
.,TRBJ2-5,TRBV25-1,.,TGTGCCAGCAGTGGAACCTCCGTACAACAAGAGACCCAGTACTTC,CASSGTSVQQETQYF
.,TRBJ1-3,TRBV30,.,TGTGCCTGGAATTCCGGTGCTGGAAACACCATATATTTT,CAWNSGAGNTIYF
.,TRBJ2-7,TRBV7-2,.,TGTGCCAGCAGCGGGCAGATTCTCTACGAGCAGTACTTC,CASSGQILYEQYF
TRBD1,TRBJ1-2,TRBV28,.,TGTGCCAGCAGTCCCCAGGGGGCGCAGAGGGGCTACACCTTC,CASSPQGAQRGYTF
TRBD1,TRBJ1-4,TRBV7-9,.,TGTGCCAGCAGCTTTCGGACAGGGACAACTAATGAAAAACTGTTTTTT,CASSFRTGTTNEKLFF
.,TRBJ1-2,TRBV5-1,.,TGCGCCAGCAGCTTGCAGGGGCAGCCCTATGGCTACACCTTC,CASSLQGQPYGYTF
.,TRBJ1-1,TRBV2,few,TGTGCCAGCAAGCCGGGGAACGCTGAAGCTTTCTTT,CASKPGNAEAFF
.,TRBJ1-5,TRBV7-6,.,TGTGCCAGCAGCTCTGGGGCAGGGGTTAGCAATCAGCCCCAGCATTTT,CASSSGAGVSNQPQHF